Below are 30 T cell receptor beta chains sequenced from a single sample in a study of blood T cell repertoires in COVID-19. Using immunoSEQ multiplex PCR, the repertoire was profiled, and TCRdb retains in-frame clones only, with some absent. In the table there are roughly 250,000 clones, around 82% of which are singletons. The material sequenced was peripheral blood. All receptors derive from an elderly woman with active or convalescent COVID-19.

The chain has TRBV28 and TRBJ1-4; no firm D call. This CDR3 region has 12 residues. V dropped 7 bases and J dropped 8 bases, with 11 bases sitting between them. Germline V gene lookup returns CDR1 MDHEN and CDR2 SYDVKM. In nucleotides, the CDR3 is TGTGCCAGCACCCCCAGCGCCGAAAAACTGTTTTTT. Its translation: CASTPSAEKLFF.

The sample holds a few counts of this clone. The rearrangement joins TRBV2 to TRBJ1-4; no clear D gene. V dropped 5 bases and J dropped 1 base, with 8 bases sitting between them. Germline V gene lookup returns CDR1 SNHLY and CDR2 FYNNEI. This CDR3 spans 14 amino acids. CDR3 in DNA: TGTGCCAGCAGTCTATCTTTAACTAATGAAAAACTGTTTTTT. It yields the protein CASSLSLTNEKLFF.

V usage is TRBV10-3 and J usage is TRBJ1-3; 8 bases map to TRBD1. Germline values: CDR1 ENHRY, CDR2 SYGVKD. The V gene end was trimmed by 4 bases and the J gene end by 8 bases; junction bases not matched to a gene: 4. This CDR3 is 13 amino acids long. In DNA form, the CDR3 reads TGTGCCATCAGTGTTGACAGGGGTGACACCATATATTTT. Protein product: CAISVDRGDTIYF.

Only one count was recorded for this clone. As DNA, the CDR3 is TGTGCCAGCAGTGAAGCGGCAACGCTCGGCGGCGGCTACACCTTC. Translated, it gives CASSEAATLGGGYTF. The chain couples TRBV2 to TRBJ1-2, with D hard to call. Germline assignment: CDR1 SNHLY and CDR2 FYNNEI. The CDR3 loop spans 15 amino acids. V lost 0 bases to trimming and J lost 8 bases, with 16 bases between them. Variable domain in full (rest from reference TRBV2 and TRBJ1-2): EPEVTQTPSHQVTQMGQEVILRCVPISNHLYFYWYRQILGQKVEFLVSFYNNEISEKSEIFDDQFSVERPDGSNFTLKIRSTKLEDSAMYFCASSEAATLGGGYTFGSGTRLTVV.

This chain joins TRBV9 and TRBJ1-1; no reliable D call. There are 13 residues in the CDR3. V lost 3 bases, J lost 0 bases, and 6 bases lay in between. In germline, CDR1 is SGDLS, CDR2 YYNGEE. The CDR3 reads CASSESVNTEAFF. The CDR3 DNA is TGTGCCAGCAGCGAGTCAGTGAACACTGAAGCTTTCTTT.

The chain recombines TRBV2 with TRBJ1-4; the D is unclear. The CDR3 has 13 amino acids. V lost 0 bases and J 8 bases, leaving 7 bases between the germline ends. The germline gives CDR1 SNHLY, CDR2 FYNNEI. DNA of the CDR3: TGTGCCAGCAGTGAAGCGCGGCGGGAAAAACTGTTTTTT. Translation gives CASSEARREKLFF.

This clone was recorded only once. The chain has TRBV11-2 and TRBJ1-2; possible D gene TRBD1, 5 bases. Trimming pared 5 bases from V and 8 bases from J, leaving 12 bases between. Germline-derived CDR1 and CDR2 are SGHAT and FQNNGV. CDR3 length equals 12 residues. As DNA, the CDR3 is TGTGCCAGCAGCCACCTAACAGGAGGCTACACCTTC. This encodes CASSHLTGGYTF.

This clone was counted once. J is TRBJ2-5 and V is TRBV7-2; D perhaps matches TRBD1 (6 bases). Germline CDR1 reads SGHTA; CDR2 reads FQGNSA. Trimming removed 5 bases from V and 7 bases from J, with 17 bases in between. This CDR3 has 14 residues. CDR3 region: CASSADSGRVTQYF. The CDR3 DNA sequence: TGTGCCAGCAGCGCGGACAGTGGAAGGGTGACCCAGTACTTC.

Turning to this clone: The same CDR3 is also encoded by other DNA sequences in this sample. The chain couples TRBV6-5 to TRBJ1-2; TRBD1 aligns across 10 bases. Germline V lookup: CDR1 MNHEY, CDR2 SVGAGI. This CDR3 spans 14 amino acids. The V and J ends lost 6 bases and 2 bases, in that order; junction bases with no gene match: 3. The CDR3 loop is CASRRTGGNYGYTF. The CDR3 region has the DNA TGTGCCAGCAGGCGGACAGGGGGAAACTATGGCTACACCTTC.

This clone was detected only a few times. This chain connects TRBV28 to TRBJ2-3; 10 bases match TRBD1. Germline-derived CDR1 and CDR2 are MDHEN and SYDVKM. CDR3 length: 17 residues. Unmatched junction bases numbered 14, after V lost 5 bases and J lost 6 bases. DNA for the CDR3: TGTGCCAGCAGTATCACCTTGAGACAGGGGGCGTGGGATACGCAGTATTTT. Translated: CASSITLRQGAWDTQYF.

This chain joins TRBV6-1 and TRBJ1-1, with 7 bases fitting TRBD1. Germline loops: CDR1 MNHNS, CDR2 SASEGT. Germline trimming cut 5 bases from V and 11 bases from J; bases unmatched to any gene: 11. This CDR3 has 13 residues. This CDR3 reads CASSLYRGYVAFF. The CDR3 nucleotides are TGTGCCAGCAGTTTGTACAGGGGATATGTTGCTTTCTTT.

This clone turned up a few times. V and J are TRBV11-2 and TRBJ2-7, with D possibly matching TRBD2 (6 bases). The ends were cut back, 0 bases at V and 13 bases at J, with 13 bases in the middle. The CDR3 has 12 residues. The V gene's germline CDR1 is SGHAT and CDR2 FQNNGV. DNA of the CDR3: TGTGCCAGCAGCTTAGATCGTGCGGGGCGATACTTC. Translating gives CASSLDRAGRYF.

Regarding this clone: Mismatch with germline at one junction end may stem from a read error. The CDR3 here is CASRLEGISETQYF. The CDR3 region has the DNA TGTGCCAGCAGGTTGGAGGGGATCTCGGAGACCCAGTACTTC. The chain carries TRBV5-6 and TRBJ2-5, with a weak D call TRBD2 (6 bases). Germline V gene sequence: CDR1 SGHDT, CDR2 YYEEEE. This CDR3 spans 14 amino acids.

The genes are TRBV3-1 (or the pseudogene TRBV3-2) and TRBJ1-1, with D perhaps TRBD1 (5 bases). With 2 bases removed from V and 8 bases from J, the gap between germline ends came to 15 bases. The CDR3 is 14 amino acids. CDR1 LGHDT and CDR2 YNNKEL come from the germline V gene (reference sequence). The CDR3 loop reads CASSQPTGGLEAFF. In DNA, the CDR3 is TGTGCCAGCAGCCAACCGACGGGGGGACTAGAAGCTTTCTTT.

The J gene is TRBJ2-5, the V gene TRBV10-2; TRBD1 matches 10 bases. The CDR3 covers 16 residues. Germline V gene lookup returns CDR1 WSHSY and CDR2 SAAADI. The J segment lost 5 bases and the V segment lost 2 bases, leaving 8 bases of the junction unmatched. CDR3 sequence reads: CASSERRTGGSETQYF. In DNA form, the CDR3 reads TGCGCCAGCAGTGAGAGGAGGACAGGGGGTTCTGAGACCCAGTACTTC.

The chain links TRBV19 to TRBJ2-5; TRBD2 agrees at 9 bases. V lost 5 bases, J lost 5 bases, and 6 bases stayed unmatched. CDR3 length equals 14 residues. Per germline, CDR1 LNHDA and CDR2 SQIVND (reference sequence). The CDR3 region is CASSSTGLAETQYF. In nucleotides, the CDR3 is TGTGCCAGTAGTTCAACTGGACTAGCGGAGACCCAGTACTTC. Full variable domain (rest looked up from reference TRBV19 and TRBJ2-5): DGGITQSPKYLFRKEGQNVTLSCEQNLNHDAMYWYRQDPGQGLRLIYYSQIVNDFQKGDIAEGYSVSREKKESFPLTVTSAQKNPTAFYLCASSSTGLAETQYFGPGTRLLVL.

V is TRBV10-3 and J is TRBJ2-1; D remains unclear. Between the trimmed V and J ends, which lost 6 bases and 4 bases, there was a span of 7 bases. The CDR3 has 12 amino acids. The germline V gene encodes CDR1 ENHRY and CDR2 SYGVKD. The CDR3 DNA sequence: TGTGCCATCAGGACTGATTACAATGAGCAGTTCTTC. Its protein product is CAIRTDYNEQFF.

The chain joins TRBV4-1 to TRBJ2-5; TRBD2 matches at 9 bases. Germline CDR1 is MGHRA and CDR2 is YSYEKL. The CDR3 extends over 16 amino acids. After removal of 0 bases from V and 3 bases from J, the junction contained 5 bases not matched to a gene. Here the CDR3 reads CASSQDRVAGEETQYF. CDR3 in DNA: TGCGCCAGCAGCCAAGACCGAGTAGCGGGAGAAGAGACCCAGTACTTC.

The chain combines TRBV5-1 with TRBJ2-5; 8 nucleotides align to TRBD1. Germline V gene lookup returns CDR1 SGHRS and CDR2 YFSETQ. The CDR3 loop spans 16 amino acids. The J segment lost 1 base and the V segment lost 0 bases, leaving 5 bases of the junction unmatched. CDR3 sequence (DNA): TGCGCCAGCAGCTTGGAAGTGGGACAGGCCCAAGAGACCCAGTACTTC. It encodes CASSLEVGQAQETQYF.

CDR3 sequence: CASSLDRGTEAFF. The CDR3, as DNA: TGTGCCAGCAGTTTGGACAGAGGAACTGAAGCTTTCTTT. The V and J genes are TRBV12-3 or TRBV12-4 and TRBJ1-1; tentatively, D is TRBD1 (6 bases). V lost 3 bases and J lost 5, with 10 bases in between. The length of the CDR3 is 13 residues.

The J gene is TRBJ1-4, the V gene TRBV24-1; 10 nucleotides match TRBD1. CDR3 length equals 15 residues. The ends lost 4 bases at V and 6 bases at J; junction bases unmatched: 4. Germline values: CDR1 KGHDR, CDR2 SFDVKD. The CDR3 loop reads CATSETGTGDEKLFF. CDR3 nucleotide sequence: TGTGCCACCAGTGAAACCGGGACAGGGGATGAAAAACTGTTTTTT.

The chain recombines TRBV5-1 with TRBJ2-1; TRBD1 matches at 7 bases. Per the germline V gene, CDR1 is SGHRS and CDR2 is YFSETQ. This CDR3 comprises 13 residues. Losses at the gene ends were 2 bases for V and 8 bases for J; bases not matched to a gene: 4. CDR3 residues: CASSFRQGDEQFF. Written as DNA, the CDR3 is TGCGCCAGCAGCTTTCGGCAGGGGGATGAGCAGTTCTTC.

The rearrangement links TRBV30 to TRBJ1-6; 8 bases are a match to TRBD1. The germline CDR1 and CDR2 sequences are GTSNPN and SVGIG (reference sequence). The CDR3 contains 14 residues. V lost 3 bases to trimming and J lost 8 bases; unmatched junction nucleotides: 6. The CDR3 coding sequence is TGTGCCTGGAGCTGGACAGGGCCCTATTCACCCCTCCACTTT. Its translation is CAWSWTGPYSPLHF.

The chain combines TRBV5-1 with TRBJ1-2; D is possibly TRBD1 (6 bases). The CDR3 is 14 amino acids. Trimming took off 0 bases at V and 4 bases at J, with 10 bases between the two ends. Germline lookup yields CDR1 SGHRS and CDR2 YFSETQ. In nucleotides, the CDR3 is TGCGCCAGCAGCTTGGGGGACACTATCTATGGCTACACCTTC. It specifies CASSLGDTIYGYTF.

This sequence joins TRBV5-5 and TRBJ2-7; D is unclear. There are 14 residues in the CDR3. Germline V gives CDR1 SGHKS, CDR2 YYEKEE (reference sequence). The germline V and J ends were trimmed by 0 bases and 1 base, with 8 bases remaining between them. CDR3 amino acids: CASSLGPWSYEQYF. CDR3 nucleotide sequence: TGTGCCAGCAGCTTGGGGCCCTGGTCCTACGAGCAGTACTTC.

This clone has a count of ten or more. The chain couples TRBV10-3 to TRBJ2-2, with 8 bases fitting TRBD1. The CDR3 has 15 amino acids. Trimming removed 6 bases from V and 5 bases from J; junction bases left unmatched: 8. The germline V gene has CDR1 ENHRY and CDR2 SYGVKD. CDR3 sequence: CAIRGGTGGTGELFF. CDR3 DNA: TGTGCCATCAGGGGTGGAACAGGGGGGACCGGGGAGCTGTTTTTT.

The chain recombines TRBV4-1 with TRBJ1-5; possibly TRBD1 for D (6 bases). CDR1 and CDR2 (germline): MGHRA, YSYEKL. Trimming removed 4 bases at V and 6 bases at J, with 19 bases between. The CDR3 spans 16 residues. DNA of the CDR3: TGCGCCAGCAGCCCAGACCCTGGGACATTCTTTCAGCCCCAGCATTTT. This sequence encodes CASSPDPGTFFQPQHF.

The chain joins TRBV6-4 to TRBJ2-1; 7 nucleotides align to TRBD1. The ends lost 0 bases at V and 3 bases at J; junction bases unmatched: 2. The CDR3 runs 15 residues. CDR1 is MRHNA and CDR2 is SNTAGT in the germline V gene. The CDR3 region is CASSDSWDSYNEQFF. The CDR3 region has the DNA TGTGCCAGCAGTGACTCTTGGGACAGCTACAATGAGCAGTTCTTC.

In nucleotides, the CDR3 is TGTGCCAGCAGGGGCCACGGACTAGCGGATTCATACGAGCAGTACTTC. This codes for CASRGHGLADSYEQYF. The gene calls are TRBV2 and TRBJ2-7; 10 nucleotides align to TRBD2. With V trimmed by 6 bases and J by 4 bases, 12 bases remained unmatched. Germline CDR1 is SNHLY and CDR2 is FYNNEI. This CDR3 contains 16 residues.

This sequence joins TRBV6-7 and TRBJ2-5; 7 nucleotides align to TRBD1. TRBV6-7 is marked as an open reading frame, function uncertain. The CDR3 is 14 amino acids. With 2 bases clipped from V and 1 base from J, the junction kept 1 base outside the gene matches. For the CDR3, the DNA is TGTGCCAGCAGTTACAGGGACAGCCAAGAGACCCAGTACTTC. Translated, it gives CASSYRDSQETQYF.